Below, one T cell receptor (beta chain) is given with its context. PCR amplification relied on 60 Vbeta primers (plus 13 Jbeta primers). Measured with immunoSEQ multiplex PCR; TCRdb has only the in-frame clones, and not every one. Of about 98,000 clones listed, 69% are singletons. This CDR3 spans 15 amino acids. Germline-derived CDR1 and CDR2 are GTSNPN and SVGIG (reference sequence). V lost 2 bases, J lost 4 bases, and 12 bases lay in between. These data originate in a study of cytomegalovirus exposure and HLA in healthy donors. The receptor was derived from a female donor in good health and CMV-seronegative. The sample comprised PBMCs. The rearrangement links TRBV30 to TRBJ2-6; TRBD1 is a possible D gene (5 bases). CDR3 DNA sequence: TGTGCCTGGAGTAAAGGGGTGGACGGGGCCAACGTCCTGACTTTC. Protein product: CAWSKGVDGANVLTF.